This T cell receptor (beta chain) was identified in a study of PD-L1 blockade in urothelial cancer. Time point of the sample: peripheral blood 6 weeks after treatment start. Each patient presented with locally advanced or metastatic urothelial carcinoma. Pretreatment and on-treatment blood mononuclear cell samples were taken, totaling between 1 and 8 time points per patient. Trimming stripped 1 base from V and 4 bases from J, with 14 bases between. From germline, CDR1 is SNHLY and CDR2 FYNNEI. This CDR3 region has 16 residues. Each PCR reaction had synthetic TCR analog templates spiked into it. Clones were sequenced by immunoSEQ multiplex PCR, and TCRdb holds only the in-frame ones, with some missing. The top ten clones hold less than 3% of a sample with 45,000 to 60,000 clones, 88% of them seen once.

The sequencing used PBMCs, collected around atezolizumab (anti-PD-L1) treatment. The rearrangement joins TRBV2 to TRBJ1-3; D is ambiguous. The TCR sequence derives from a man in his 60s with urothelial cancer. The CDR3 is CASSEERSRWGNTIYF. The CDR3 nucleotides read TGTGCCAGCAGTGAAGAAAGGAGTCGCTGGGGAAACACCATATATTTT.